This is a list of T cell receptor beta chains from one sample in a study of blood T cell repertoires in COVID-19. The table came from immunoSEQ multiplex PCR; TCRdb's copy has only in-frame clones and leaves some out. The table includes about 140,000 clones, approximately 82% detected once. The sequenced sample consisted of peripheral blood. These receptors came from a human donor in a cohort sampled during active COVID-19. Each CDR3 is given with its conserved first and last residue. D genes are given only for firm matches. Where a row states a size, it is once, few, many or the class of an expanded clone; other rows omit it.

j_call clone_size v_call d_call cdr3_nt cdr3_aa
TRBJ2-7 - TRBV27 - TGTGCCAGCAGTTTGCGCAGGTCGGACTACGAGCAGTACTTC CASSLRRSDYEQYF
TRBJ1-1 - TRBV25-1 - TGTGCCAGCAGTGAATCAACCCTCGGTACGGTTGAAGCTTTCTTT CASSESTLGTVEAFF
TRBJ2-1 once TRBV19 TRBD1 TGTGCCAGTATAGCGGGACAGGGGTTCAATGAGCAGTTCTTC CASIAGQGFNEQFF
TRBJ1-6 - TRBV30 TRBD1 TGTGCCTGGGGGGACAGGGAGGACTCACCCCTCCACTTT CAWGDREDSPLHF
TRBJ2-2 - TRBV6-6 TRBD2 TGTGCCAGCAGTACCGACACTAGCGGGATCCCCGGGGAGCTGTTTTTT CASSTDTSGIPGELFF
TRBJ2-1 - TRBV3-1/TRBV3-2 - TGTGCCAGCAGCCAAGATGCACTGACCTACAATGAGCAGTTCTTC CASSQDALTYNEQFF
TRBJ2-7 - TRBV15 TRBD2 TGTGCCACCAGCTACGGACTAGCGGGAGGAATAACCTACGAGCAGTACTTC CATSYGLAGGITYEQYF
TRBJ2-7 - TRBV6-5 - TGTGCCAGCAGTCGGGGGTACGAGCAGTACTTC CASSRGYEQYF
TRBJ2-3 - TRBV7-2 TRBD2 TGTGCCAGCAGCCCTAGCGGGAGCTGGGATACGCAGTATTTT CASSPSGSWDTQYF
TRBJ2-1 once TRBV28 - TGTGCCAGCGCTAGCTACAATGAGCAGTTCTTC CASASYNEQFF
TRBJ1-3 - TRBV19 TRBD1 TGTGCCAGTAGCCCTGGACAGGGGCCAAACACCATATATTTT CASSPGQGPNTIYF
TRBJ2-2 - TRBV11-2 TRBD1 TGTGCCAGCAGCCCCCGGGACAGGGTATCCGGGGAGCTGTTTTTT CASSPRDRVSGELFF
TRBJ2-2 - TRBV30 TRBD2 TGTGCCTGGAGTGGGAGAGCGGGAGGGCCTCTACGAGGGGAGCTGTTTTTT CAWSGRAGGPLRGELFF
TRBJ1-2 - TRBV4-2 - TGTGCCAGCAGCCAAGATCTCGGACACTTAAGCTATGGCTACACCTTC CASSQDLGHLSYGYTF
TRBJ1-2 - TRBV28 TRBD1 TGTGCCAGCAGTTTGGACAGGGGGCTCGCTGGCTACACCTTC CASSLDRGLAGYTF
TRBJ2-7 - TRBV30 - TGTGCCTTGATTGAAGCTTACGAGCAGTACTTC CALIEAYEQYF
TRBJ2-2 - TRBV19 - TGTGCCAGTAGTATAGCTTCCGGGGAGCTGTTTTTT CASSIASGELFF
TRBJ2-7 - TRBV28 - TGTGCCAGCAGGAACCCCGGCCTTCCTGCCAGCGTCCTTACCTACGAGCAGTACTTC CASRNPGLPASVLTYEQYF
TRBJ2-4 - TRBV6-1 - TGTGCCAGCAGTGAATTTCCAGGACAGACGTGGGGGATTCAGTACTTC CASSEFPGQTWGIQYF
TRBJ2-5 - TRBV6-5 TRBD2 TGTGCCAGCAGTATCGGTAGCGGGTATCAAGAGACCCAGTACTTC CASSIGSGYQETQYF
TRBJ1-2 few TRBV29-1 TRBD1 TGCAGCGTTACCCAGACAGGGGCTAACTATGGCTACACCTTC CSVTQTGANYGYTF
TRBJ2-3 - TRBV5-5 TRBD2 TGTGCCAGCAGCTTGCCTAGCGGAACGCGCACAGATACGCAGTATTTT CASSLPSGTRTDTQYF
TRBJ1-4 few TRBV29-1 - TGCAGCGGCGGTCAGACTAATGAAAAACTGTTTTTT CSGGQTNEKLFF
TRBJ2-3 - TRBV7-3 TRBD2 TGTGCCAGCAGCGCAACTAGCGGGAGGGCTTCTGGAGATACGCAGTATTTT CASSATSGRASGDTQYF
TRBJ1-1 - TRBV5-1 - TGCGCCAGCAGCTTGCCCCCCGCGACAGGTTCTGAAGCTTTCTTT CASSLPPATGSEAFF
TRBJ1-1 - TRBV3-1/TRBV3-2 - TGTGCCAGCAGTCTCAGGCCTATGAACACTGAAGCTTTCTTT CASSLRPMNTEAFF
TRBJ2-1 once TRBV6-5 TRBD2 TGTGCCAGCAGGCCGGGACTAGCGGGCCTCTGGGAGTTCTTC CASRPGLAGLWEFF
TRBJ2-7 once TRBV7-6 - TGTGCCAGCAGCCGCGGGACTGGGGCCTACGAGCAGTACTTC CASSRGTGAYEQYF
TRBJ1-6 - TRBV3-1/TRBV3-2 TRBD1 TGTGCCAGCAGCCAAGATGCAGGGGGATCACCCCTCCACTTT CASSQDAGGSPLHF
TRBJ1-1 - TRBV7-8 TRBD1 TGTGCCAGCAGCTTAGGGGGACAGGGAAGCACTGAAGCTTTCTTT CASSLGGQGSTEAFF
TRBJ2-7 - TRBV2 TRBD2 TGTGCCAGCAGTGAACTAGCGGGATTCTACGAGCAGTACTTC CASSELAGFYEQYF
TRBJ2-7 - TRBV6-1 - TGTGCCAGCAGTTCCATGGCCTCCTACGAGCAGTACTTC CASSSMASYEQYF
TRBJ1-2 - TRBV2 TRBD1 TGTGCCAGGACAGGGCCCAGAGGAGGCTACACCTTC CARTGPRGGYTF